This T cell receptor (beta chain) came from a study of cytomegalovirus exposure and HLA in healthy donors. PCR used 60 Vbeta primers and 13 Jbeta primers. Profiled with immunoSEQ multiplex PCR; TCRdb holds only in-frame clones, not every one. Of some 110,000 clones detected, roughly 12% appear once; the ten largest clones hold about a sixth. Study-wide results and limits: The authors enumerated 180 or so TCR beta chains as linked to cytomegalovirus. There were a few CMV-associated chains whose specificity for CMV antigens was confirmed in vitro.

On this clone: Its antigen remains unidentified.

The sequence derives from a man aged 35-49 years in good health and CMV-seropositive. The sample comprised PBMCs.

For the CDR3, the DNA is TGTGCCAGCAGCCCGGCGTCCCCGGGGGGGACTGCTTTCTTT. Its translation: CASSPASPGGTAFF. The chain couples TRBV7-2 to TRBJ1-1; D perhaps matches TRBD1 (5 bases). This CDR3 is 14 amino acids long. Per germline, CDR1 SGHTA and CDR2 FQGNSA. The germline V and J ends were trimmed by 5 bases and 11 bases, with 21 bases remaining between them. The full variable domain, in which reference TRBV7-2 and TRBJ1-1 provide the parts outside the CDR3, is GAGVSQSPSNKVTEKGKDVELRCDPISGHTALYWYRQSLGQGLEFLIYFQGNSAPDKSGLPSDRFSAERTGGSVSTLTIQRTQQEDSAVYLCASSPASPGGTAFFGQGTRLTVV.